This T cell receptor (beta chain) was obtained from a study of shared clonotypes between healthy human individuals. Whole-study results and caveats: Generally, naive subsets (rather than memory subsets) showed larger estimated richness.

Regarding this clone: Its antigen is still unknown.

An approximately 210 ng quantity of DNA, 30,000 to 35,000 T cell genomes, went into the sorted-subset replicate PCRs. Sequencing used immunoSEQ multiplex PCR; TCRdb keeps in-frame clones, though not all of them. The sample lists roughly 2.5 million clones; roughly 92% were seen once. Germline CDR1 reads SGHDN; CDR2 reads FVKESK. V shed 0 bases and J shed 8 bases, with 13 bases lying between them. This CDR3 has 14 amino acids. The chain has TRBV14 and TRBJ1-1; D is perhaps TRBD1 (5 bases). The source of this sequence is a man between 18 and 29 years old in good health. The sample was naive CD4+ T cells sorted from blood. Subset reported: CD45RA+ positively selected. Here the CDR3 reads CASSQDKYRMEAFF. CDR3 in DNA: TGTGCCAGCAGCCAAGATAAATACAGGATGGAAGCTTTCTTT.